This T cell receptor (beta chain) was recovered during a study of T cells after yellow fever vaccination. Study-wide results and limits: The study re-detected most primary-vaccination clones after the booster (roughly 96% CD4, 88% CD8). From the bulk population, abundant clonotypes could contaminate and appear within FACS-sorted repertoires. It was the secondary response that reached its peak faster, day 5 versus 15, but it was weaker.

Details on this clonotype: As yet, its antigen is unknown.

TCRdb recomputed calls from the 5' RACE reads with MiXCR, one row per CDR3 protein. This sample has fewer than 650,000 distinct CDR3 sequences, with roughly a fifth found just once. V shed 3 bases and J shed 2 bases, with 14 bases lying between them. The CDR3 covers 16 residues. The V gene's germline CDR1 is SGHVS and CDR2 FQNEAQ. This material consisted of PBMCs, taken approximately 22 days after the first yellow fever vaccination. The clonotype originates from a man aged 18 to 29 who received the YFV17D yellow fever vaccine. This sequence joins TRBV7-8 and TRBJ2-1, with D hard to call. The chain's CDR3 is CASSLNTATAYNEQFF. The CDR3 DNA sequence: TGTGCCAGCAGCTTGAACACAGCCACTGCCTACAATGAGCAGTTCTTC.